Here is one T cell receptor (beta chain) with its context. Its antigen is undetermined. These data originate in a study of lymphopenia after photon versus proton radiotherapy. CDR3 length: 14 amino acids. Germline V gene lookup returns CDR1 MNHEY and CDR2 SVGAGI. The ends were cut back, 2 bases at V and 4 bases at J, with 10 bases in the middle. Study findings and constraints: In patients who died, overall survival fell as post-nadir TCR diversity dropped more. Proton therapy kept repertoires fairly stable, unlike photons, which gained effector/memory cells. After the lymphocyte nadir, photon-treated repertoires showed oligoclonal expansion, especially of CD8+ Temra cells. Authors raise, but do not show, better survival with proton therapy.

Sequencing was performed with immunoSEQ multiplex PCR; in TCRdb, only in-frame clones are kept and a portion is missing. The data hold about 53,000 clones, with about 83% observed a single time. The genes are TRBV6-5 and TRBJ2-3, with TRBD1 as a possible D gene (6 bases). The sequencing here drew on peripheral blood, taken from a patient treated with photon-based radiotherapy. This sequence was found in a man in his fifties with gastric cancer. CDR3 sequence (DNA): TGTGCCAGCAGTTACGATGGGGGCTCAGATACGCAGTATTTT. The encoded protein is CASSYDGGSDTQYF.